This is a list of T cell receptor beta chains from one sample in a study of T cells after yellow fever vaccination. A single record per CDR3 protein comes from TCRdb applying MiXCR to the 5' RACE reads. The sample gives 10,000 to 11,000 distinct CDR3 sequences, 4% to 6% of which show up once; about 1.5% is in the top ten. The sequenced sample was PBMCs, either bulk or a sorted T-cell subset (CD4+, CD8+, memory, or dextramer-sorted; not recorded which), obtained approximately 16 days after the first yellow fever vaccination. The receptors come from a man aged 18 to 30 who received the YFV17D yellow fever vaccine. Both conserved end residues are part of each CDR3. Each record gives: D gene, clone size, J gene, V gene, CDR3 DNA, CDR3 protein. The D gene is left open where the match is weak. Some rows have no size entry. The others give once, few or many, or a class for an expanded clone.

>TRBD1|many|TRBJ2-7|TRBV5-4
TGTGCCAGCAGCTTGCCCGGACAGGACTACGAGCAGTACTTC
CASSLPGQDYEQYF
>NA|medium-sized|TRBJ2-3|TRBV5-1
TGCGCCAGCAGCTTGGCCATTCACTCCGACCCAGCCACAGATACGCAGTATTTT
CASSLAIHSDPATDTQYF
>TRBD2|medium-sized|TRBJ2-1|TRBV19
TGTGCCAGCGCACCTCTTAGCGGGGGGTCCTACAATGAGCAGTTCTTC
CASAPLSGGSYNEQFF
>NA|many|TRBJ1-5|TRBV11-2
TGTGCCAGCAGCTTAGAGTTCAATCAGCCCCAGCATTTT
CASSLEFNQPQHF
>NA|many|TRBJ2-5|TRBV10-3
TGTGCCATCAGTGACAGGTCCTCGGGGACCCAGTACTTC
CAISDRSSGTQYF
>NA|many|TRBJ2-3|TRBV7-2
TGTGCCAGCAGCTTAGGGCAGGTCCACACAGATACGCAGTATTTT
CASSLGQVHTDTQYF
>NA|many|TRBJ1-6|TRBV7-2
TGTGCCAGCAGCCCTCACAGCCCGGGGGGAAGTTCACCCCTCCACTTT
CASSPHSPGGSSPLHF
>TRBD2|many|TRBJ2-1|TRBV5-4
TGTGCCAGCAGCTTGCCCGGGGGGGTATACAATGAGCAGTTCTTC
CASSLPGGVYNEQFF
>NA|medium-sized|TRBJ1-1|TRBV2
TGTGCCAGCAGTGAAGGGTTGAACACTGAAGCTTTCTTT
CASSEGLNTEAFF
>NA|many|TRBJ2-4|TRBV5-6
TGTGCCAGCAGCTTGAGCCCGGGCATTCAGTACTTC
CASSLSPGIQYF
>NA|many|TRBJ2-1|TRBV7-3
TGTGCCAGCAGCTTGATGGGGGGTGAGCAGTTCTTC
CASSLMGGEQFF
>NA|many|TRBJ1-1|TRBV20-1
TGCAGTGGGGAGGGACCACCAGAGACTGAAGCTTTCTTT
CSGEGPPETEAFF
>NA|medium-sized|TRBJ2-3|TRBV10-3
TGTGCTTCCCAGGGGAGGACGTCAGATACGCAGTATTTT
CASQGRTSDTQYF
>NA|NA|TRBJ2-5|TRBV5-1
TGCGCCGGCAGCACCGACAGCTGTGAGACCCAGTACTTC
CAGSTDSCETQYF
>NA|many|TRBJ1-6|TRBV11-2
TGTGCCAGCTCGGAGAGCTCCTATAATTCACCCCTCCACTTT
CASSESSYNSPLHF
>TRBD1|few|TRBJ2-2|TRBV3-1
TGTGCCAGCACCAAGGATGTTGCAGGGGGAGAGACCGGGGAGCTGTTTTTT
CASTKDVAGGETGELFF
>NA|many|TRBJ1-2|TRBV5-4
TGTGCCAGCATCGGGGCCGCGGAAGAAAATGGCTACACCTTC
CASIGAAEENGYTF
>NA|many|TRBJ2-6|TRBV20-1
TGCAGTGCTAGAATCTCTGGGGCCAACGTCCTGACTTTC
CSARISGANVLTF
>NA|many|TRBJ2-1|TRBV5-1
TGCGCCAGCAGCCACGGGACTCCCCCCTACAATGAGCAGTTCTTC
CASSHGTPPYNEQFF
>NA|many|TRBJ1-1|TRBV19
TGTGCCAGTAAGACGGGTACGGCCACTGAAGCTTTCTTT
CASKTGTATEAFF
>NA|many|TRBJ1-2|TRBV11-3
TGTGCCAGCAGCTCCCGGGATTATGGCTACACCTTC
CASSSRDYGYTF
>NA|medium-sized|TRBJ2-2|TRBV6-5
TGTGCCAGCACTGGTACCGGGGAGCTGTTTTTT
CASTGTGELFF
>TRBD2|many|TRBJ2-2|TRBV7-9
TGTGCCAGCAACCCCCTAGCGGGGGGGTCCGGGGAGCTGTTTTTT
CASNPLAGGSGELFF
>NA|medium-sized|TRBJ2-7|TRBV11-2
TGTGCCAGCAATGGGGGAACTGGTTCCTACGAGCAGTACTTC
CASNGGTGSYEQYF
>TRBD2|medium-sized|TRBJ2-4|TRBV5-1
TGCGCCAGCAGCTTGACTAGCGGGGGGGCCAAAAACATTCAGTACTTC
CASSLTSGGAKNIQYF
>NA|medium-sized|TRBJ2-5|TRBV7-2
TGTGCCAGCAGCTCCCAGGAGGGGAAGAAGACCCAGTACTTC
CASSSQEGKKTQYF
>TRBD2|many|TRBJ2-1|TRBV5-4
TGTGCCAGCAGTCCTAGCGGGGGGGCATTAGTGAATGAGCAGTTCTTC
CASSPSGGALVNEQFF
>NA|many|TRBJ2-1|TRBV7-2
TGTGCCAGCAGCTCGCAACTGCTTAATGAGCAGTTCTTC
CASSSQLLNEQFF
>NA|many|TRBJ2-6|TRBV27
TGTGCCAGTCGATCGGAGGGAGGGGCCAACGTCCTGACTTTC
CASRSEGGANVLTF
>NA|medium-sized|TRBJ2-2|TRBV20-1
TGCAGTGCTATGACGGGACGGGGGGCGACCGGGGAGCTGTTTTTT
CSAMTGRGATGELFF
>NA|many|TRBJ2-1|TRBV5-1
TGCGCCAGCAGCTTGGGGGACCTCCACAATGAGCAGTTCTTC
CASSLGDLHNEQFF
>NA|many|TRBJ2-5|TRBV20-1
TGCTGTGCTAGAGATTTTCGGCGGACACAAGAGACCCAGTACTTC
CCARDFRRTQETQYF
>NA|many|TRBJ1-1|TRBV20-1
TGCAGTGCTAGAGACGTAGGTGGGGGTACTGAAGCTTTCTTT
CSARDVGGGTEAFF
>NA|medium-sized|TRBJ2-3|TRBV5-4
TGTGCCAGCAGCTCGGACAAGGACCACACAGATACGCAGTATTTT
CASSSDKDHTDTQYF
>NA|NA|TRBJ1-2|TRBV5-5
TGTGCCAGCAGCCCTGGGCTCATCAACTATGGCTACACCTTC
CASSPGLINYGYTF
>NA|many|TRBJ2-2|TRBV5-1
TGCGCCAGCAGAATGACCGGGGGGAACACCGGGGAGCTGTTTTTT
CASRMTGGNTGELFF
>NA|many|TRBJ2-5|TRBV5-1
TGCGCCAGCAGGGGGGGCGGAGAGACCCAGTACTTC
CASRGGGETQYF
>NA|many|TRBJ2-2|TRBV4-1
TGCGCCAGCAGCCTGCAGGGGCGACCAGCGGGGTCCGGCGGGGAGCTGTTTTTT
CASSLQGRPAGSGGELFF
>NA|many|TRBJ2-7|TRBV15
TGTGCCACCAGCAGGACAGCCCAGCTCTACGAGCAGTACTTC
CATSRTAQLYEQYF
>TRBD2|NA|TRBJ2-3|TRBV29-1
TGCAGCGGCCGACTAGCGGGGGGGCGCCTGGGAAATACGCAGTATTTT
CSGRLAGGRLGNTQYF
>NA|medium-sized|TRBJ2-2|TRBV2
TGTGCCAGCAGTGAATCTGGGAATACCGGGGAGCTGTTTTTT
CASSESGNTGELFF
>TRBD2|many|TRBJ2-5|TRBV7-2
TGTGCCAGCAGCTTAGGACTAGCGCGGGGGCCAGAGACCCAGTACTTC
CASSLGLARGPETQYF
>NA|medium-sized|TRBJ1-2|TRBV7-2
TGTGCCAGCAGCCATTCGAACTATGGCTACACCTTC
CASSHSNYGYTF
>NA|many|TRBJ2-5|TRBV5-1
TGCGCCAGCAGCTTGACCCTCCAGGGAGAGACCCAGTACTTC
CASSLTLQGETQYF
>TRBD1|many|TRBJ2-7|TRBV6-5
TGTGCCAGCAGTTCGGACAGGGGCTACGAGCAGTACTTC
CASSSDRGYEQYF
>NA|many|TRBJ2-5|TRBV11-3
TGTGCCAGCAGCTTACAGGGCGGGGAGACCCAGTACTTC
CASSLQGGETQYF
>NA|many|TRBJ2-3|TRBV7-2
TGTGCCAGCAGCTTAGTAGGAGGACAAGCCACAGATACGCAGGATTTT
CASSLVGGQATDTQDF
>NA|many|TRBJ2-1|TRBV5-6
TGTGCCAGCAGCTTGGACAGGGTCAATGAGCAGTTCTTC
CASSLDRVNEQFF
>NA|medium-sized|TRBJ1-4|TRBV7-9
TGTGCCAGCAGCTGGGGGGATGAAAAACTGTTTTTT
CASSWGDEKLFF
>NA|many|TRBJ1-6|TRBV5-1
TGCGCCAGCAGCTTGGCCGGTGGGAATCGCTCACCCCTCCACTTT
CASSLAGGNRSPLHF